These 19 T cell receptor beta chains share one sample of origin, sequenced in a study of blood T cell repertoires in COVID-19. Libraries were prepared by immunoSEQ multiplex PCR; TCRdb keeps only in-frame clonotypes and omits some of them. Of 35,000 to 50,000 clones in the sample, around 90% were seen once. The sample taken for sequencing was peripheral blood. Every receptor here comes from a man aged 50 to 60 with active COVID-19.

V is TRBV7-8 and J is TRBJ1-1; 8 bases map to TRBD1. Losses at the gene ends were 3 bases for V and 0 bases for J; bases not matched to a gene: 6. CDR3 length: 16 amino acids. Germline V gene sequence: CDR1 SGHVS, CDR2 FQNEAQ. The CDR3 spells CASSFRTGYMNTEAFF. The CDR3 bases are TGTGCCAGCAGCTTTCGGACAGGGTATATGAACACTGAAGCTTTCTTT.

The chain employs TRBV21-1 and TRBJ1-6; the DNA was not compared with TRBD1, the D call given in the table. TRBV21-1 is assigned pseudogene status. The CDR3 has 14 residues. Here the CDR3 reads CASSKRQERSPLHF. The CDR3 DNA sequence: TGTGCCAGCAGCAAAAGACAGGAACGGTCACCCCTCCACTTT.

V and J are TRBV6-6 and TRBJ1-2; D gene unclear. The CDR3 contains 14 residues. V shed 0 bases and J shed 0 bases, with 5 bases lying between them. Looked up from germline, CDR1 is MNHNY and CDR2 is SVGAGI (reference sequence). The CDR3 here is CASSYSGANYGYTF. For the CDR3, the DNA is TGTGCCAGCAGTTACTCAGGAGCTAACTATGGCTACACCTTC.

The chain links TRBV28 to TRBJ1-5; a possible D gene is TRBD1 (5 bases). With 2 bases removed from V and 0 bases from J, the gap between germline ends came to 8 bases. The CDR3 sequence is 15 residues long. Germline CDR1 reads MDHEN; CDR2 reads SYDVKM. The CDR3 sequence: CASSLGGDSNQPQHF. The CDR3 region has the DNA TGTGCCAGCAGTTTAGGGGGGGATAGCAATCAGCCCCAGCATTTT. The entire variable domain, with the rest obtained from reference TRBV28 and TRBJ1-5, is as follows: DVKVTQSSRYLVKRTGEKVFLECVQDMDHENMFWYRQDPGLGLRLIYFSYDVKMKEKGDIPEGYSVSREKKERFSLILESASTNQTSMYLCASSLGGDSNQPQHFGDGTRLSIL.

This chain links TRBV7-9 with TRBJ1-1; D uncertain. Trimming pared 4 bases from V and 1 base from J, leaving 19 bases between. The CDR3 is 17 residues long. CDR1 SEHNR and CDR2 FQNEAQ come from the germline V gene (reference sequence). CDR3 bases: TGTGCCAGCAGCTCCCTAGGATCCTATTCTCGGAACACTGAAGCTTTCTTT. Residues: CASSSLGSYSRNTEAFF.

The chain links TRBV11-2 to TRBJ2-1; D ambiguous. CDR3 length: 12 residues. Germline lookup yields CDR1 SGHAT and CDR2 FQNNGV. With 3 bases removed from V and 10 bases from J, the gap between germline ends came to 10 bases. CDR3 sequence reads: CASSFSESEQFF. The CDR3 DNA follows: TGTGCCAGCAGCTTTAGTGAGAGCGAGCAGTTCTTC.

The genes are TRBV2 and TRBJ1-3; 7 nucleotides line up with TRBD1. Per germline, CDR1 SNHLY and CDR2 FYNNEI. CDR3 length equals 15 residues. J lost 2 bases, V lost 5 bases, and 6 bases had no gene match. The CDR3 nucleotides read TGTGCCAGCAGTCGGACAGGACTCCCTGGAAACACCATATATTTT. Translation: CASSRTGLPGNTIYF.

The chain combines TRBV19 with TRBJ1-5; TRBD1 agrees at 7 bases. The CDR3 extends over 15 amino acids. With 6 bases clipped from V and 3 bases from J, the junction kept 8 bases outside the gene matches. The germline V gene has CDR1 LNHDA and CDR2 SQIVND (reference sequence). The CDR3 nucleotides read TGTGCCAGTAGGGCGGACAGGACTGCCAATCAGCCCCAGCATTTT. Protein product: CASRADRTANQPQHF. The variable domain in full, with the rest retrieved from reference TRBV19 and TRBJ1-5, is DGGITQSPKYLFRKEGQNVTLSCEQNLNHDAMYWYRQDPGQGLRLIYYSQIVNDFQKGDIAEGYSVSREKKESFPLTVTSAQKNPTAFYLCASRADRTANQPQHFGDGTRLSIL.

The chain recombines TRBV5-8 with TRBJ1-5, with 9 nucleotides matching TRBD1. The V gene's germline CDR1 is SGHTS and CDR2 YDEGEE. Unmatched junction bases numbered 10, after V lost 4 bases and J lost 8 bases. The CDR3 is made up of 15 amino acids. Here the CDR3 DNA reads TGTGCCAGCAGCCAAACCGGGACAGGGTGGGAGCCCCAGCATTTT. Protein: CASSQTGTGWEPQHF. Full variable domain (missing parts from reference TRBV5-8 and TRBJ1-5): EAGVTQSPTHLIKTRGQQATLRCSPISGHTSVYWYQQALGLGLQFLLWYDEGEERNRGNFPPRFSGRQFPNYSSELNVNALELEDSALYLCASSQTGTGWEPQHFGDGTRLSIL.

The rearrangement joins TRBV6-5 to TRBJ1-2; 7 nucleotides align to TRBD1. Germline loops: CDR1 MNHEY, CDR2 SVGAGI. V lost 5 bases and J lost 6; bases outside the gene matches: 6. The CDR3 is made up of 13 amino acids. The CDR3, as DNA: TGTGCCAGCAGTAACGGACAGGTGCATGGCTACACCTTC. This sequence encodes CASSNGQVHGYTF.

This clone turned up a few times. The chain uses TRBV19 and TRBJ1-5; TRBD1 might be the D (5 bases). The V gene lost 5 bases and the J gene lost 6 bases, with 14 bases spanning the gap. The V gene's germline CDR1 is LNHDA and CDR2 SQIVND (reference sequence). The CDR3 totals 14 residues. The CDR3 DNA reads TGTGCCAGTAGTCCTAGACAGTTGAGTCAGCCCCAGCATTTT. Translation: CASSPRQLSQPQHF.

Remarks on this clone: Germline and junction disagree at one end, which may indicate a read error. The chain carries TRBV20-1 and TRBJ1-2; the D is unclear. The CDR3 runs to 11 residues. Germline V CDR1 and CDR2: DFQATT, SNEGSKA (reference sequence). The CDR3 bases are TGCAGTGCTAGAGGCCCCCCTGGCAACACCTTC. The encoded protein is CSARGPPGNTF.

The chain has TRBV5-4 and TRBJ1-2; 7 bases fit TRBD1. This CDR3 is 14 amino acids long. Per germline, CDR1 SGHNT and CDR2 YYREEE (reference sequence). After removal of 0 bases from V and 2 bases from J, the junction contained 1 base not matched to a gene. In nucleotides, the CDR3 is TGTGCCAGCAGCTTGGTGGGACAGAACTATGGCTACACCTTC. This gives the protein CASSLVGQNYGYTF.

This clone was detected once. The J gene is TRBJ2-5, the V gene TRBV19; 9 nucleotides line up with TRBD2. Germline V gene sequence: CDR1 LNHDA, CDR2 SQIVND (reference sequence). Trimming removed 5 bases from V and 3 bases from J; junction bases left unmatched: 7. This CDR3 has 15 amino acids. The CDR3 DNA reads TGTGCCAGTAGTTTCAGTGGCGGGGGGGAAGAGACCCAGTACTTC. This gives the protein CASSFSGGGEETQYF.

The CDR3 DNA reads TGTGCCAGCAGTCCTGGACTTAACACCGGGGAGCTGTTTTTT. It encodes CASSPGLNTGELFF. This chain links TRBV6-5 with TRBJ2-2; weak D call: TRBD2 (5 bases). Germline V gene data show CDR1 as MNHEY and CDR2 as SVGAGI. This CDR3 contains 14 residues. V was clipped by 5 bases and J by 2 bases, with 9 bases between them.

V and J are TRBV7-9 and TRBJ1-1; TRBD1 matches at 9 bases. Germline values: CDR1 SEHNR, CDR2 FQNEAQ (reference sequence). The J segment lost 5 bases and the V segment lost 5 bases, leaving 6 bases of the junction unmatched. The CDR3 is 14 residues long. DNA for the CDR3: TGTGCCAGCAGCACAAGACAGGGGGGGACTGAAGCTTTCTTT. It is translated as CASSTRQGGTEAFF.

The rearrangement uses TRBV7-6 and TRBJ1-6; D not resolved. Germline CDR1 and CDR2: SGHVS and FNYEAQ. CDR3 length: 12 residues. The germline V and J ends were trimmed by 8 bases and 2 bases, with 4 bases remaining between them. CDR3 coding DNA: TGTGCCAGCTCCGCCTATAATTCACCCCTCCACTTT. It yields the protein CASSAYNSPLHF.

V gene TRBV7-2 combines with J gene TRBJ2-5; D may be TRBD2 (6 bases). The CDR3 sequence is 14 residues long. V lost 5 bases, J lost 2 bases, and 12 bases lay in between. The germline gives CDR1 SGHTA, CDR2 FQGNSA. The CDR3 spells CASSPGTLQETQYF. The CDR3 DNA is TGTGCCAGCAGCCCAGGGACTTTACAAGAGACCCAGTACTTC.

The CDR3 sequence is CASSGPGQGNQPQHF. CDR3 in DNA: TGTGCCAGCAGCGGACCGGGACAGGGCAATCAGCCCCAGCATTTT. The chain combines TRBV7-8 with TRBJ1-5, with TRBD1 identical over 8 bases. This CDR3 has 15 residues. The V gene's germline CDR1 is SGHVS and CDR2 FQNEAQ. V shed 5 bases, J shed 2 bases, and the junction held 5 bases outside the gene matches.